This entry features one TCR beta chain sequence. Antigen specificity is unknown. The record originates from a study of OX40 agonist ivuxolimab in advanced cancers. Findings and caveats of the study: Among the lowest peripheral clonal expansion occurred in 0.1-3.0 mg/kg partial responders.

Profiling relied on immunoSEQ multiplex PCR, and the TCRdb table lists in-frame clones only, not all of them. The sample has 60,000 to 85,000 clones, over 80% seen once. This sequence originates from an adult with an advanced solid tumor such as melanoma, head and neck, liver or kidney cancer. Sequenced material: CD4+ or CD8+ T cells sorted from blood, taken in a trial of the OX40 agonist ivuxolimab.

The DNA for the CDR3 is TGTGCCAGCAGCCCTCCTTCCTACGAGCAGTACTTC. Protein: CASSPPSYEQYF. The chain has TRBV6-6 and TRBJ2-7, with D uncertain. Trimming removed 6 bases from V and 1 base from J, with 7 bases in between. The CDR3 is 12 amino acids. Germline V gene lookup returns CDR1 MNHNY and CDR2 SVGAGI (reference sequence).